Listed below are T cell receptor beta chains from one sample, sequenced in a study of cytomegalovirus exposure and HLA in healthy donors. TCRdb's copy holds only in-frame clones and misses some; the assay was immunoSEQ multiplex PCR. The table lists some 200,000 clones, just over 75% of them singletons. Sequences were obtained from PBMCs. The origin of the receptors is a woman in her 30s in good health and CMV-seropositive. The CDR3 runs from the conserved cysteine through the conserved F or W. Each record gives: V gene, D gene, J gene, clone size, CDR3 protein, CDR3 DNA. A D gene is named only where the DNA matches it firmly. Rows give clone size only sometimes, using once, few, many, or a class for an expanded clone.

TRBV7-9	TRBD1	TRBJ1-4	.	CASSPYDRGSGKLFF	TGTGCCAGCAGCCCATACGACAGGGGGTCCGGGAAACTGTTTTTT
TRBV11-2	.	TRBJ1-6	.	CASSLAAGKNSPLHF	TGTGCCAGCAGCTTAGCCGCAGGGAAGAATTCACCCCTCCACTTT
TRBV10-3	.	TRBJ2-7	.	CAISEGQLYEQYF	TGTGCCATCAGTGAGGGGCAGCTCTACGAGCAGTACTTC
TRBV6-4	TRBD2	TRBJ2-1	few	CASSDSSGSYNEQFF	TGTGCCAGCAGTGACTCTAGCGGGAGCTACAATGAGCAGTTCTTC
TRBV27	TRBD1	TRBJ2-5	.	CASSLFGTGGLQETQYF	TGTGCCAGCAGTTTATTTGGAACAGGGGGCCTTCAGGAGACCCAGTACTTC
TRBV2	.	TRBJ2-3	.	CASMKGLSTDTQYF	TGTGCCAGCATGAAGGGGCTGAGCACAGATACGCAGTATTTT
TRBV2	TRBD1	TRBJ2-7	.	CASSDRQGPYEQYF	TGTGCCAGCAGCGACCGACAGGGACCCTACGAGCAGTACTTC
TRBV19	TRBD1	TRBJ2-5	.	CASSTTGTEETQYF	TGTGCCAGTAGTACAACCGGGACAGAAGAGACCCAGTACTTC
TRBV7-2	.	TRBJ2-5	.	CASSPRLASQGTQYF	TGTGCCAGCTCCCCCCGTCTGGCGTCTCAGGGGACCCAGTACTTC
TRBV11-2	TRBD1	TRBJ1-2	.	CASSSGQRVYGYTF	TGTGCCAGCAGCTCGGGACAGCGAGTATATGGCTACACCTTC
TRBV15	TRBD2	TRBJ2-2	.	CATSGSLAGPTGELFF	TGTGCCACCAGCGGTAGCCTAGCGGGACCGACCGGGGAGCTGTTTTTT
TRBV5-1	TRBD1	TRBJ2-3	.	CASSSDRDGDTQYF	TGCGCCAGCAGCTCGGACAGGGATGGAGATACGCAGTATTTT
TRBV7-2	TRBD2	TRBJ2-2	.	CASSLAGGPNTGELFF	TGTGCCAGCAGTTTAGCGGGAGGGCCCAACACCGGGGAGCTGTTTTTT
TRBV7-9	TRBD2	TRBJ2-1	.	CASSLRLAGDGEQFF	TGTGCCAGCAGCTTAAGGCTAGCGGGAGACGGTGAGCAGTTCTTC
TRBV7-2	.	TRBJ1-5	.	CASSLLGSGEQPQHF	TGTGCCAGCAGCTTACTAGGGAGTGGGGAGCAGCCCCAGCATTTT
TRBV7-9	.	TRBJ2-5	.	CASSARDRSQETQYF	TGTGCCAGCAGTGCCCGAGACAGAAGTCAAGAGACCCAGTACTTC
TRBV9	TRBD1	TRBJ1-2	.	CASSPHNRGTPNGYTF	TGTGCCAGCAGCCCACACAACAGGGGGACTCCAAATGGCTACACCTTC
TRBV9	.	TRBJ2-5	.	CASAAGIQETQYF	TGTGCCAGCGCGGCGGGAATACAAGAGACCCAGTACTTC
TRBV7-8	TRBD1	TRBJ1-5	.	CASSLRTGDNQPQHF	TGTGCCAGCAGCTTAAGGACAGGGGACAATCAGCCCCAGCATTTT
TRBV6-5	TRBD1	TRBJ1-2	.	CASIGTDRYGYTF	TGTGCCAGCATTGGGACAGATCGCTATGGCTACACCTTC
TRBV2	TRBD2	TRBJ2-3	.	CASRRLAGDTQYF	TGTGCCAGCAGGCGACTAGCGGGAGATACGCAGTATTTT
TRBV4-3	.	TRBJ2-7	.	CASSQDRTGVVEQYF	TGCGCCAGCAGCCAAGATAGAACGGGAGTTGTCGAGCAGTACTTC
TRBV18	.	TRBJ1-1	.	CASSPPQGREAPEAFF	TGTGCCAGCTCACCACCTCAGGGAAGGGAGGCTCCTGAAGCTTTCTTT
TRBV19	TRBD2	TRBJ2-7	few	CASSRGLAGGQRTYEQYF	TGTGCCAGTAGTAGGGGACTAGCGGGGGGGCAACGAACCTACGAGCAGTACTTC
TRBV18	.	TRBJ2-2	few	CASSPSGTGELFF	TGTGCCAGCTCACCGTCAGGGACCGGGGAGCTGTTTTTT